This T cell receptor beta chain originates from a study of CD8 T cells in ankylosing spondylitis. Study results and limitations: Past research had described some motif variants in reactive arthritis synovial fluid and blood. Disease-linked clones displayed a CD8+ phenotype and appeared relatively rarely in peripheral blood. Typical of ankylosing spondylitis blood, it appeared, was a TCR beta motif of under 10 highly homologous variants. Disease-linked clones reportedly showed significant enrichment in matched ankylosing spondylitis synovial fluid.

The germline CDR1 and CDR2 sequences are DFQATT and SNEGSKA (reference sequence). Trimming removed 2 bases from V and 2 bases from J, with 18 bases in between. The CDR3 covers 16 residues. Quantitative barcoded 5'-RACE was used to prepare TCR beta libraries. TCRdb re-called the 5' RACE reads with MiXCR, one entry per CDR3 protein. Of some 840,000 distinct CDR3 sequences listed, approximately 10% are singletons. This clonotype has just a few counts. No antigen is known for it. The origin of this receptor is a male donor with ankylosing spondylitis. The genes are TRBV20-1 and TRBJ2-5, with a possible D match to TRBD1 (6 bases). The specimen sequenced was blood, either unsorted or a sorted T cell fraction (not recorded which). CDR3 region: CSARSKRDTGQETQYF. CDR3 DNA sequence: TGCAGTGCTAGATCTAAACGGGACACTGGGCAAGAGACCCAGTACTTC.